These 13 T cell receptor beta chains were all obtained from the same sample, sequenced in a study of early T cells in non-severe SARS-CoV-2 infection. TCRdb re-derived calls from the 5' RACE reads in MiXCR, one entry per CDR3 protein. In the table there are some 57,000 distinct CDR3 sequences, roughly 13% of which are singletons. Sequencing was done on a sample of whole blood. These receptors were taken from an adult who was a healthcare worker with PCR-confirmed SARS-CoV-2 infection or an uninfected control (not recorded which).

This clonotype was picked up many times. V and J are TRBV6-6 and TRBJ1-2; possibly TRBD1 for D (6 bases). The CDR3 runs 14 residues. V lost 2 bases and J lost 3, with 10 bases in between. CDR1 and CDR2 from the germline V gene are MNHNY and SVGAGI (reference sequence). CDR3 nucleotides: TGTGCCAGCAGTTACCCCGCAGGGGACTATGGCTACACCTTC. It translates to CASSYPAGDYGYTF.

This rearrangement joins TRBV29-1 to TRBJ2-7, with D unresolved. CDR3 size: 12 residues. The V gene's germline CDR1 is SQVTM and CDR2 ANQGSEA. The germline V and J ends were trimmed by 2 bases and 0 bases, with 5 bases remaining between them. Here the CDR3 reads CSVERSSYEQYF. The CDR3 nucleotides are TGCAGCGTTGAACGGAGCTCCTACGAGCAGTACTTC.

This clonotype was counted at least ten times. The rearrangement links TRBV29-1 to TRBJ2-1; 7 positions match TRBD1. The germline gives CDR1 SQVTM, CDR2 ANQGSEA. The CDR3 has 13 residues. The CDR3 loop is CGTGQSDRYEQFF. CDR3 sequence (DNA): TGCGGGACGGGACAGAGCGATAGGTATGAGCAGTTCTTC.

This clonotype was seen more than once but under ten times. The chain employs TRBV7-9 and TRBJ1-4, with 8 bases identical to TRBD1. The trim removed 3 bases at V and 8 bases at J, leaving 11 bases unmatched. The CDR3 extends over 16 amino acids. Germline loops: CDR1 SEHNR, CDR2 FQNEAQ (reference sequence). In DNA form, the CDR3 reads TGTGCCAGCAGCTTTCCCAGGGGACAGGAAACCGAAAAACTGTTTTTT. Its protein is CASSFPRGQETEKLFF. Full variable domain (outside the CDR3, taken from reference TRBV7-9 and TRBJ1-4): DTGVSQNPRHKITKRGQNVTFRCDPISEHNRLYWYRQTLGQGPEFLTYFQNEAQLEKSRLLSDRFSAERPKGSFSTLEIQRTEQGDSAMYLCASSFPRGQETEKLFFGSGTQLSVL.

This clonotype was counted between two and nine times. The gene calls are TRBV12-3 or TRBV12-4 and TRBJ2-1, with D possibly matching TRBD2 (5 bases). V lost 6 bases and J lost 8, with 11 bases in between. CDR3 length: 12 amino acids. This chain's CDR3 is CASSSQRDEQFF. CDR3 sequence (DNA): TGTGCCAGCAGCTCACAGAGGGATGAGCAGTTCTTC.

This clonotype was seen only a few times. The chain uses TRBV18 and TRBJ1-1; no clear D gene. The CDR3 covers 16 residues. CDR1 is KGHSH, CDR2 LQKENI, per germline. V was clipped by 3 bases and J by 0 bases, with 14 bases between them. CDR3 amino acids: CASSPREGRVNTEAFF. CDR3 coding DNA: TGTGCCAGCTCACCCCGGGAGGGAAGGGTGAACACTGAAGCTTTCTTT.

This chain links TRBV5-6 with TRBJ2-1; D perhaps matches TRBD2 (5 bases). There are 16 residues in the CDR3. The germline CDR1 and CDR2 sequences are SGHDT and YYEEEE. Trimming removed 4 bases from V and 0 bases from J, with 14 bases in between. In DNA, the CDR3 is TGTGCCAGCAGCCCGGCGGGCAGAACCTCCTACAATGAGCAGTTCTTC. It specifies CASSPAGRTSYNEQFF. Full variable domain (remainder filled in from reference TRBV5-6 and TRBJ2-1): DAGVTQSPTHLIKTRGQQVTLRCSPKSGHDTVSWYQQALGQGPQFIFQYYEEEERQRGNFPDRFSGHQFPNYSSELNVNALLLGDSALYLCASSPAGRTSYNEQFFGPGTRLTVL.

Ten or more counts support this clonotype. The CDR3 DNA sequence: TGTGCCAGCGGGTCCGGGACAGGGGGCAATGAGCAGTTCTTC. Its translation: CASGSGTGGNEQFF. The chain employs TRBV6-1 and TRBJ2-1, with 11 nucleotides matching TRBD1. The germline CDR1 and CDR2 sequences are MNHNS and SASEGT. The CDR3 runs 14 residues. Losses at the gene ends were 8 bases for V and 6 bases for J; bases not matched to a gene: 6.

Comment on this clonotype: It may be a read error: a sequence one base away is much more abundant. The chain couples TRBV7-2 to TRBJ2-5; TRBD2 matches 7 bases. CDR1 and CDR2 from the germline V gene are SGHTA and FQGNSA. The CDR3 is 18 residues long. V lost 4 bases, J lost 7 bases, and 21 bases stayed unmatched. The CDR3: CASSSSPHVAGPRWTQYF. The CDR3, as DNA: TGTGCCAGCAGCTCATCTCCCCATGTAGCGGGCCCCAGGTGGACCCAGTACTTC.

This chain links TRBV6-6 with TRBJ2-2; perhaps TRBD1 as D (5 bases). This CDR3 is 15 amino acids long. V lost 0 bases, J lost 5 bases, and 10 bases lay in between. CDR1 MNHNY and CDR2 SVGAGI come from the germline V gene (reference sequence). CDR3 DNA sequence: TGTGCCAGCAGTTACTCGTCGTCAGGGACCGGGGAGCTGTTTTTT. It specifies CASSYSSSGTGELFF.

In regard to this clonotype: The junction departs from germline at one end; a sequencing error may be responsible. The chain uses TRBV7-7 and TRBJ2-2, with D unresolved. The CDR3 has 14 amino acids. In germline, CDR1 is SSHAT, CDR2 FNYEAQ (reference sequence). The CDR3 loop reads CASSFSENTGELFF. Written as DNA, the CDR3 is TGTGCTAGCAGCTTTTCGGAGAACACCGGGGAGCTGTTTTTT.

This clonotype has a count of ten or more. The chain carries TRBV7-3 and TRBJ2-3; 7 nucleotides match TRBD1. CDR3 length: 15 residues. V lost 1 base to trimming and J lost 2 bases; unmatched junction nucleotides: 3. Germline loops: CDR1 SGHTA, CDR2 FQGTGA. In nucleotides, the CDR3 is TGTGCCAGCAGCTTAATAACAGGGGCCACAGATACGCAGTATTTT. As protein: CASSLITGATDTQYF.

The V gene is TRBV5-1, the J gene TRBJ1-1; D gene ambiguous. This CDR3 contains 12 residues. V shed 4 bases and J shed 6 bases, with 10 bases lying between them. Germline loops: CDR1 SGHRS, CDR2 YFSETQ. CDR3 loop: CASSPGGAEAFF. CDR3 DNA sequence: TGCGCCAGCAGCCCGGGTGGCGCTGAAGCTTTCTTT.